The 25 T cell receptor beta chains below were found in one sample sequenced in a study of shared clonotypes between healthy human individuals. Naivety among CD8 cells was defined by CD45RO negativity and positive CCR7 selection, thereby excluding terminally differentiated effector memory CD45RA+ cells. Profiling relied on immunoSEQ multiplex PCR, and the TCRdb table lists in-frame clones only, not all of them. The table has fewer than 850,000 clones, about 96% seen once. The specimen was naive CD8+ T cells sorted from blood. The receptors shown here come from a man aged 25-40 years in good health.

The chain recombines TRBV2 with TRBJ2-5, with D possibly matching TRBD2 (6 bases). Trimming cost V 4 bases and J 2 bases, with 14 bases left between them. The germline gives CDR1 SNHLY, CDR2 FYNNEI. This CDR3 contains 15 residues. The CDR3 here is CASSGVGGIQETQYF. The CDR3 DNA follows: TGTGCCAGCAGTGGGGTTGGCGGGATTCAAGAGACCCAGTACTTC.

The V gene is TRBV27, the J gene TRBJ2-2, with a tentative D call TRBD2 (6 bases). CDR1 is MNHEY, CDR2 SMNVEV, per germline (reference sequence). The CDR3 length is 16 residues. V lost 5 bases, J lost 5 bases, and 18 bases lay in between. CDR3 sequence (DNA): TGTGCCAGCAGTCCCCATGTGACGGGACTGACCGGGGAGCTGTTTTTT. Protein sequence: CASSPHVTGLTGELFF.

This clone was detected once. The chain links TRBV5-1 to TRBJ2-7; TRBD1 agrees at 7 bases. This CDR3 is built from 13 residues. In germline, CDR1 is SGHRS, CDR2 YFSETQ. The V and J ends lost 4 bases and 3 bases, in that order; junction bases with no gene match: 4. The CDR3 spells CASSEGQFYEQYF. The DNA for the CDR3 is TGCGCCAGCAGCGAGGGACAGTTCTACGAGCAGTACTTC.

The chain combines TRBV6-1 with TRBJ2-7; D possibly corresponds to TRBD2 (6 bases). Looked up from germline, CDR1 is MNHNS and CDR2 is SASEGT. Trimming pared 7 bases from V and 4 bases from J, leaving 14 bases between. The CDR3 length is 13 residues. In DNA form, the CDR3 reads TGTGCCAGCAACGCGCGGGGAGTGTACGAGCAGTACTTC. Encoded protein: CASNARGVYEQYF.

To note about this clone: The sample has other DNA sequences that encode this CDR3 too. V and J are TRBV7-9 and TRBJ2-1; 9 nucleotides match TRBD2. The CDR3 sequence is 15 residues long. V dropped 5 bases and J dropped 0; count of bases not matched to a gene: 2. Germline CDR1 and CDR2: SEHNR and FQNEAQ (reference sequence). The CDR3 DNA follows: TGTGCCAGCAGCGCTAGCGGGATCTCCTACAATGAGCAGTTCTTC. Translating it yields CASSASGISYNEQFF.

The gene calls are TRBV11-2 and TRBJ2-4; D is uncertain. V shed 4 bases and J shed 0 bases, with 7 bases lying between them. Germline V gives CDR1 SGHAT, CDR2 FQNNGV. The CDR3 sequence is 14 residues long. In DNA form, the CDR3 reads TGTGCCAGCAGCTCCTCTCTAGCCAAAAACATTCAGTACTTC. Translated, it gives CASSSSLAKNIQYF.

V and J are TRBV27 and TRBJ2-1; perhaps TRBD2 as D (6 bases). The CDR3 length is 14 residues. Trimming shortened V by 3 bases and J by 9 bases, and 15 bases separated the two germline ends. Germline V gene data show CDR1 as MNHEY and CDR2 as SMNVEV (reference sequence). The CDR3 DNA is TGTGCCAGCAGTTTGGCTATATTGGGGGGTGAGCAGTTCTTC. This gives the protein CASSLAILGGEQFF.

The chain links TRBV10-2 to TRBJ2-1; 12 bases agree with TRBD2. Germline loops: CDR1 WSHSY, CDR2 SAAADI. The V segment lost 2 bases and the J segment 8 bases; nucleotides outside the gene matches: 4. CDR3 length equals 15 residues. CDR3 residues: CASSEGLAGGDEQFF. DNA for the CDR3: TGCGCCAGCAGTGAGGGGCTAGCGGGAGGGGATGAGCAGTTCTTC.

This chain uses TRBV9 with TRBJ1-5; 7 bases match TRBD1. Germline V lookup: CDR1 SGDLS, CDR2 YYNGEE. V gave up 4 bases and J gave up 4 bases; unmatched junction bases: 8. The CDR3 is 15 residues long. The CDR3 is CASSYSGTENQPQHF. The CDR3 DNA reads as TGTGCCAGCAGCTACTCCGGGACAGAAAATCAGCCCCAGCATTTT.

This rearrangement joins TRBV27 to TRBJ2-7, with TRBD2 identical over 7 bases. With 5 bases clipped from V and 3 bases from J, the junction kept 7 bases outside the gene matches. This CDR3 has 14 amino acids. Germline V gives CDR1 MNHEY, CDR2 SMNVEV (reference sequence). CDR3 nucleotides: TGTGCCAGCAGTCCCACCCGCGGGAGCTACGAGCAGTACTTC. Residues: CASSPTRGSYEQYF.

The J gene is TRBJ2-2, the V gene TRBV6-1, with a weak D call TRBD1 (6 bases). The length of the CDR3 is 13 residues. V dropped 6 bases and J dropped 1 base, with 6 bases sitting between them. CDR1 is MNHNS and CDR2 is SASEGT in the germline V gene. The CDR3 is CASRQGNTGELFF. DNA for the CDR3: TGTGCCAGCAGACAGGGGAACACCGGGGAGCTGTTTTTT.

Comments on this clone: Additional DNA sequences in this sample encode the identical CDR3. The chain is built from TRBV13 and TRBJ2-7, with D perhaps matching TRBD1 (6 bases). CDR1 and CDR2 from the germline V gene are PRHDT and FYEKMQ (reference sequence). The CDR3 contains 13 residues. V was trimmed by 3 bases and J by 3 bases, leaving 9 bases between them. The CDR3 bases are TGTGCCAGCAGCTTGGGCAGGGGCTACGAGCAGTACTTC. Residues: CASSLGRGYEQYF.

The J gene is TRBJ2-3, the V gene TRBV7-6; perhaps TRBD2 as D (5 bases). Per germline, CDR1 SGHVS and CDR2 FNYEAQ. The V end lost 3 bases, the J end lost 5 bases, and 15 bases lay between the germline ends. The CDR3 consists of 15 residues. CDR3 coding DNA: TGTGCCAGCAGCTTTTTAAAGGGAGAGGAAGATACGCAGTATTTT. Residues: CASSFLKGEEDTQYF. Full variable domain (outside the CDR3, taken from reference TRBV7-6 and TRBJ2-3): GAGVSQSPRYKVTKRGQDVALRCDPISGHVSLYWYRQALGQGPEFLTYFNYEAQQDKSGLPNDRFSAERPEGSISTLTIQRTEQRDSAMYRCASSFLKGEEDTQYFGPGTRLTVL.

V is TRBV27 and J is TRBJ2-3, with TRBD2 matching over 7 bases. Per the germline V gene, CDR1 is MNHEY and CDR2 is SMNVEV (reference sequence). This CDR3 is 17 amino acids long. J was trimmed by 3 bases and V by 6 bases; bases with no gene match: 15. DNA for the CDR3: TGTGCCAGCAGCCAGATAGCGGGCACCCTCCTTACAGATACGCAGTATTTT. It encodes CASSQIAGTLLTDTQYF.

This chain joins TRBV7-9 and TRBJ2-7, with TRBD1 matching 8 bases. CDR1 is SEHNR, CDR2 FQNEAQ, per germline (reference sequence). V was clipped by 5 bases and J by 9 bases; unmatched bases: 15. CDR3 length equals 15 residues. CDR3 sequence: CASSPPGGQGEGQYF. The CDR3 nucleotides read TGTGCCAGCAGCCCTCCCGGTGGACAGGGTGAGGGGCAGTACTTC.

The chain carries TRBV7-3 and TRBJ2-1, with D possibly matching TRBD1 (6 bases). The CDR3 spans 18 residues. The V end lost 1 base, the J end lost 0 bases, and 16 bases lay between the germline ends. Per the germline V gene, CDR1 is SGHTA and CDR2 is FQGTGA. The CDR3 coding sequence is TGTGCCAGCAGCTTAAGGGGGCCGGGGTCGGGCTCCTACAATGAGCAGTTCTTC. Translation gives CASSLRGPGSGSYNEQFF.

V gene TRBV5-1 combines with J gene TRBJ2-7; D not resolved. Trimming left V 2 bases short and J 1 base short, with 7 bases between. The CDR3 runs to 13 residues. In germline, CDR1 is SGHRS, CDR2 YFSETQ. CDR3 coding DNA: TGCGCCAGCAGCTTTGGGGAATCCTACGAGCAGTACTTC. Translated, it gives CASSFGESYEQYF.

The J gene is TRBJ2-5, the V gene TRBV2, with D unresolved. Trimming pared 10 bases from V and 3 bases from J, leaving 15 bases between. This CDR3 has 13 residues. The germline V gene encodes CDR1 SNHLY and CDR2 FYNNEI. The CDR3 here is CAIPDPTKETQYF. In DNA, the CDR3 is TGTGCCATTCCCGACCCTACCAAAGAGACCCAGTACTTC.

J is TRBJ2-7 and V is TRBV29-1; D is ambiguous. This CDR3 is 12 amino acids long. The germline V and J ends were trimmed by 0 bases and 6 bases, with 9 bases remaining between them. Per the germline V gene, CDR1 is SQVTM and CDR2 is ANQGSEA. The CDR3 nucleotides are TGCAGCGTTGAAGAAGACCCGACCGAGCAGTACTTC. Amino acids: CSVEEDPTEQYF.

This clone was seen only a few times. The chain couples TRBV6-1 to TRBJ1-1; 8 bases map to TRBD1. The ends lost 2 bases at V and 1 base at J; junction bases unmatched: 6. Germline values: CDR1 MNHNS, CDR2 SASEGT. The CDR3 is made up of 16 amino acids. The CDR3 DNA is TGTGCCAGCAGTGAAACGGCGGGGACAGGGAACACTGAAGCTTTCTTT. Amino acid sequence: CASSETAGTGNTEAFF.

The V gene is TRBV9, the J gene TRBJ2-1; 11 nucleotides agree with TRBD1. Germline values: CDR1 SGDLS, CDR2 YYNGEE. V lost 4 bases to trimming and J lost 7 bases; unmatched junction nucleotides: 7. This CDR3 is built from 15 residues. CDR3 in DNA: TGTGCCAGCAGCCAGCGGGACAGGGGGGTTAATGAGCAGTTCTTC. This encodes CASSQRDRGVNEQFF. Drawing the rest from reference TRBV9 and TRBJ2-1, the complete variable domain is DSGVTQTPKHLITATGQRVTLRCSPRSGDLSVYWYQQSLDQGLQFLIQYYNGEERAKGNILERFSAQQFPDLHSELNLSSLELGDSALYFCASSQRDRGVNEQFFGPGTRLTVL.

The chain recombines TRBV27 with TRBJ2-7, with D hard to call. CDR1 MNHEY and CDR2 SMNVEV come from the germline V gene (reference sequence). Trimming pared 7 bases from V and 2 bases from J, leaving 12 bases between. The CDR3 runs to 13 residues. The CDR3 DNA sequence: TGTGCCAGCACAAGTTCAGATCCCTACGAGCAGTACTTC. This sequence encodes CASTSSDPYEQYF.

This chain connects TRBV14 to TRBJ2-7, with D perhaps TRBD1 or TRBD2 (5 bases each). CDR3 size: 16 residues. The ends were cut back, 1 base at V and 2 bases at J, with 15 bases in the middle. CDR1 and CDR2 from the germline V gene are SGHDN and FVKESK. The CDR3 DNA sequence: TGTGCCAGCAGCCAAGGGGGGTGGTACACCACCTACGAGCAGTACTTC. Amino acid sequence: CASSQGGWYTTYEQYF.

The chain employs TRBV4-3 and TRBJ2-7, with a tentative D call TRBD2 (6 bases). This CDR3 has 16 amino acids. Germline CDR1 reads LGHNA; CDR2 reads YSLEER. V lost 0 bases to trimming and J lost 0 bases, with 12 bases between them. The CDR3 region is CASSQDLLASSYEQYF. The CDR3 nucleotides are TGCGCCAGCAGCCAAGATTTGCTAGCGAGCTCCTACGAGCAGTACTTC.

As regards this clone: The sample has other DNA sequences that encode this CDR3 too. CDR3 residues: CSARTSGTYEQYF. CDR3 bases: TGCAGCGCACGGACTAGCGGAACCTACGAGCAGTACTTC. This chain connects TRBV29-1 to TRBJ2-7; the match to TRBD2 covers 10 bases. Germline V CDR1 and CDR2: SQVTM, ANQGSEA. V gave up 7 bases and J gave up 2 bases; unmatched junction bases: 5. CDR3 length equals 13 residues.